This T cell receptor beta chain was recovered during a study of blood T cell repertoires in COVID-19 (dated by TCRdb to about 2020). Background for the entire study: Collaborator samples came from the United States, Italy and Spain and covered acute and convalescent phases of COVID-19. The prospective study material was composed of cDNA or gDNA derived from T cells, B-cell-depleted T cells, or PBMCs. Subjects who had been exposed to COVID-19, were actively infected with it, or had recovered from it provided the deeply sampled blood TCRbeta repertoires that made up the dataset. The repertoires were made available in a free public database intended to serve as a resource for research on the immune response to SARS-CoV-2. The samples were drawn from the first 160 participants of the ongoing ImmuneRACE study and from 1,254 subjects provided by 6 global collaborators. A de-identified subject ID, COVID-19 status, age in years and sex were almost always included in the sample metadata. HLA class I and class II types, where available, came from metadata supplied by the sample provider rather than from assay-based typing. Broader findings and caveats from the paper: The quantity of clinical and demographic metadata differed by source and by participant and was supplied without curation.

Whole blood was collected in K2EDTA tubes by collaborating institutions according to the institutions' own protocols. For TCRbeta analysis, collaborators shipped samples as frozen whole blood, isolated PBMCs, or DNA extracted from either of those sample types. The immunoSEQ Assay, a bias-controlled multiplex PCR, was used to amplify TCRbeta CDR3 regions from genomic DNA. From the authors' description of their analysis: Within the assay, amplification of reference gene primers was used to estimate how many nucleated cells each sample contained. To quantify the absolute abundance of each unique TCRbeta CDR3 rearrangement, sequence reads were collapsed and filtered. For each sample, productive Simpson clonality was calculated as the square root of Simpson's diversity index across productive rearrangements. Not all clones reach the TCRdb copy of this immuneACCESS table, which keeps in-frame sequences only. Checked studies attribute under half of the gap to unresolved V genes and leave the rest unexplained. For V, J and clone size, that table is used; D and trimming come from the DNA. The sample includes tens of thousands of clones, with approximately 86% observed a single time. In total, the top ten clones hold 1.5% to 2.5% of the sample.

The V end gives up 4 bases and the J end 1 base, leaving 4 bases in the junction not matched to a gene. For CDR1 and CDR2, the germline V gene lists SGHRS and YFSETQ. The CDR3 runs 16 residues from the cysteine to the phenylalanine. The read is trimmed to its CDR3 DNA, 48 bases read in frame from base 1. Remarks on this clone: Its antigen is still unknown. No base qualities exist here, and no much larger clone lies one base off it.

This chain joins TRBV5-1 to TRBJ2-3, and 12 bases in between align with TRBD2. Sequencing was done on a sample of peripheral blood. The receptor's source is an elderly woman with active or convalescent COVID-19. In nucleotides, the sequence is TGCGCCAGCAGCCCGAGGACTAGCGGGGGCACAGATACGCAGTATTTT. Its protein reads: CASSPRTSGGTDTQYF.